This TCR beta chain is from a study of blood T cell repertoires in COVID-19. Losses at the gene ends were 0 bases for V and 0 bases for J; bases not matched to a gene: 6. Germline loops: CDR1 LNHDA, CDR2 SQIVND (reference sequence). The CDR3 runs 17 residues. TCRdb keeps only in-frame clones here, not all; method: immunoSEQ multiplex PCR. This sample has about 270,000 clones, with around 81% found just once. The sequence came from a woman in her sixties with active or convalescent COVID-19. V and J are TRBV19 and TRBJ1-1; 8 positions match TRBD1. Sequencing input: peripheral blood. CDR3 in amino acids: CASSIDARGPMNTEAFF. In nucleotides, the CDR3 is TGTGCCAGTAGTATAGATGCCAGGGGGCCTATGAACACTGAAGCTTTCTTT.